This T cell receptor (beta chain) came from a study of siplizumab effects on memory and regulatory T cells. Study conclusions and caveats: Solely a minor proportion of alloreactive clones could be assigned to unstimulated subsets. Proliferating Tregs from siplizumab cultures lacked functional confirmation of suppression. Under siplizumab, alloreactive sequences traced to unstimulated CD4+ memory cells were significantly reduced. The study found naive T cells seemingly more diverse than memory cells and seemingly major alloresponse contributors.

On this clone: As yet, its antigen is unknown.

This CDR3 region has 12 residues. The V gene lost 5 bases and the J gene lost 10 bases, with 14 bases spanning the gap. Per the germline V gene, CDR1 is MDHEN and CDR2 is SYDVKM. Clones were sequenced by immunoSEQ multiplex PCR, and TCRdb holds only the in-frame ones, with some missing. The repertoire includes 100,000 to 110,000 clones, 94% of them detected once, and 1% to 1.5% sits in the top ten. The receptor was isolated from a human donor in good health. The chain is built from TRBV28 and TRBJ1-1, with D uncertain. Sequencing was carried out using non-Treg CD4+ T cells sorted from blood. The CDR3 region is CASSQILERAFF. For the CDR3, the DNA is TGTGCCAGCAGTCAGATTTTGGAGAGAGCTTTCTTT.